What follows describes a single T cell receptor (beta chain). Its recognized antigen is unknown. No base quality values were provided; no much bigger clone lies one nucleotide off. The immunoSEQ Assay, a bias-controlled multiplex PCR, was used to amplify TCRbeta CDR3 regions from genomic DNA. The study's processing was this. Nucleated cell counts per sample were estimated from amplification of reference gene primers within the assay. To quantify the absolute abundance of each unique TCRbeta CDR3 rearrangement, sequence reads were collapsed and filtered. For each sample, productive Simpson clonality was calculated as the square root of Simpson's diversity index over productive rearrangements. TCRdb stores this immuneACCESS table with in-frame sequences only. Part of the clones is absent; in the studies checked, under half of the shortfall reflects unresolved V genes, and no reason is known for the rest. The DNA gave D and trimming, while V, J and clone size come from that table. The sample table lists over 150,000 clones, around 83% of them with a count of one. Of the sample, about 12% is held by the ten largest clones.

This sample stems from a study of blood T cell repertoires in COVID-19 (dated by TCRdb to 2018 to 2021). Regarding the study in general: Samples covering the acute and convalescent phases of COVID-19 were provided by collaborators in the United States, Italy and Spain. The material from the prospective study consisted of cDNA or gDNA derived from T cells, B-cell-depleted T cells, or PBMCs. Deeply sampled blood TCRbeta repertoires from subjects exposed to, actively infected with, or recovered from COVID-19 were included in the dataset. The repertoires were made available in a free public database intended to serve as a resource for research on the immune response to SARS-CoV-2. The samples were drawn from the first 160 participants of the ongoing ImmuneRACE study and from roughly 1,300 subjects provided by 6 global collaborators. A de-identified subject ID, COVID-19 status, age in years and sex were almost always included in the sample metadata. HLA class I and class II types, where available, came from metadata supplied by the sample provider rather than from assay-based typing.

Overall study results and their limits: How much clinical and demographic metadata was included differed by source and by participant, and the metadata was provided uncurated.

CDR3 length: 15 amino acids, cysteine to phenylalanine. Just the 45-base CDR3 DNA is kept, in frame starting at base 1. Via the germline V gene, CDR1 is ENHRY and CDR2 SYGVKD. V is cut back by 7 bases and J by 4 bases, with 9 bases in the junction unmatched. In Seattle, one collaborating source enrolled patients while the infection was active and tracked those patients longitudinally over the course of disease. The collaborating institutions used their own protocols to collect whole blood in K2EDTA tubes. For TCRbeta analysis, collaborators shipped samples as frozen whole blood, isolated PBMCs, or DNA extracted from either of those sample types.

The V and J genes are TRBV10-3 and TRBJ1-2; TRBD1 fits 10 bases in the junction. The receptor's source is a woman in her sixties or seventies with COVID-19, enrolled during active disease. Material for sequencing was peripheral blood. The nucleotide sequence is given as TGTGCCATCAAGGTGTCGGGACAGGGGTCCTATGGCTACACCTTC. This encodes CAIKVSGQGSYGYTF.